The 28 T cell receptor beta chains below all came from one sample that was sequenced in a study of breast tumors, draining lymph nodes, adjacent tissues. Samples came from axillary lymph nodes draining the breast cancer. TCRdb ran MiXCR on the multiplex PCR reads and lists one entry per CDR3 protein. Counted here are some 250,000 distinct CDR3 sequences, less than 45% occurring once; the ten biggest clones make up 3% to 4%. Sequencing was performed on axillary lymph node tissue. The receptors originated from a female donor with breast cancer. Some clones in this sample may be carry-over from other donors' samples.

This clonotype was counted ten times or more. This chain links TRBV4-2 with TRBJ1-5; weak D call: TRBD1 (6 bases). There are 17 residues in the CDR3. CDR1 and CDR2 from the germline V gene are LGHNA and YNFKEQ. V gave up 0 bases and J gave up 3 bases, with 15 bases separating them. CDR3 sequence reads: CASSQDTPGQNNQPQHF. In DNA, the CDR3 is TGTGCCAGCAGCCAAGATACCCCTGGACAGAACAATCAGCCCCAGCATTTT.

This clonotype was seen at least ten times. This rearrangement joins TRBV15 to TRBJ2-7; D unclear. The V end lost 3 bases, the J end lost 3 bases, and 9 bases lay between the germline ends. Germline CDR1 and CDR2: LNHNV and YYDKDF (reference sequence). The CDR3 contains 13 residues. The CDR3 is CATSRASFYEQYF. The CDR3 bases are TGTGCCACCAGCAGGGCCAGCTTCTACGAGCAGTACTTC.

This clonotype was seen more than once but under ten times. V usage is TRBV6-2 or TRBV6-3 and J usage is TRBJ2-2; unclear D gene. CDR1 is MNHEY and CDR2 is SVGEGT in the germline V gene. V was clipped by 6 bases and J by 3 bases, with 8 bases between them. The CDR3 loop spans 13 amino acids. The CDR3 DNA reads TGTGCCAGCAGACCCTCCTACACCGGGGAGCTGTTTTTT. It yields the protein CASRPSYTGELFF.

V is TRBV6-6 and J is TRBJ1-5; D is uncertain. CDR3 length: 14 amino acids. Trimming took 5 bases from V and 8 from J, leaving 16 bases between them. Germline assignment: CDR1 MNHNY and CDR2 SVGAGI (reference sequence). CDR3 sequence: CASSHPGDREPQHF. In nucleotides, the CDR3 is TGTGCCAGCAGTCATCCCGGGGATAGGGAGCCCCAGCATTTT.

In this sample, this clonotype turned up many times. The chain has TRBV6-6 and TRBJ2-7, with D possibly called TRBD1 or TRBD2 (5 bases each). This CDR3 has 14 residues. The germline V gene has CDR1 MNHNY and CDR2 SVGAGI (reference sequence). The germline V and J ends were trimmed by 7 bases and 3 bases, with 16 bases remaining between them. CDR3: CASKTGTNNYEQYF. CDR3 in DNA: TGTGCCAGCAAGACCGGGACCAACAACTACGAGCAGTACTTC.

The J gene is TRBJ2-3, the V gene TRBV19, with D possibly matching TRBD1 (6 bases). This CDR3 spans 10 amino acids. V was clipped by 4 bases and J by 10 bases, with 6 bases between them. Germline values: CDR1 LNHDA, CDR2 SQIVND (reference sequence). The CDR3 is CASSTGAQYF. CDR3 DNA sequence: TGTGCCAGTAGTACAGGGGCGCAGTATTTT.

This clonotype was detected ten times or more. This chain joins TRBV10-3 and TRBJ2-5; D is perhaps TRBD1 (5 bases). The germline gives CDR1 ENHRY, CDR2 SYGVKD. The CDR3 spans 13 residues. The germline V and J ends were trimmed by 4 bases and 1 base, with 7 bases remaining between them. CDR3 loop: CAISGDSQETQYF. CDR3 DNA sequence: TGTGCCATCAGTGGAGACAGCCAAGAGACCCAGTACTTC.

To note about this clonotype: This could be a read error, since a much larger clone is one nucleotide away. The rearrangement uses TRBV6-6 and TRBJ1-3, with 9 nucleotides matching TRBD1. V lost 6 bases and J lost 4; bases outside the gene matches: 4. CDR1 and CDR2 from the germline V gene are MNHNY and SVGAGI (reference sequence). This CDR3 has 14 amino acids. The CDR3 DNA sequence: TGTGCCAGCAGGAGGGACAGGGCGGGAAACACCATATATTTT. This gives the protein CASRRDRAGNTIYF.

This clonotype came up many times. The chain recombines TRBV9 with TRBJ1-2, with D maybe TRBD1 (5 bases). The germline V and J ends were trimmed by 3 bases and 4 bases, with 16 bases remaining between them. This CDR3 is built from 15 residues. Germline CDR1 is SGDLS and CDR2 is YYNGEE. The CDR3 loop reads CASSAGGGYGYGYTF. CDR3 DNA: TGTGCCAGCAGCGCCGGGGGGGGTTACGGCTATGGCTACACCTTC. Supplemented by reference TRBV9 and TRBJ1-2, the full variable domain reads DSGVTQTPKHLITATGQRVTLRCSPRSGDLSVYWYQQSLDQGLQFLIQYYNGEERAKGNILERFSAQQFPDLHSELNLSSLELGDSALYFCASSAGGGYGYGYTFGSGTRLTVV.

This clonotype has at least ten counts. The rearrangement uses TRBV11-2 and TRBJ1-2, with unresolved D. The CDR3 is 15 residues long. V lost 1 base and J 0 bases, leaving 9 bases between the germline ends. CDR1 and CDR2 from the germline V gene are SGHAT and FQNNGV. Here the CDR3 DNA reads TGTGCCAGCAGCTTAGGTACTCAGCCTAACTATGGCTACACCTTC. Translation gives CASSLGTQPNYGYTF.

This clonotype was seen ten or more times. Germline is not matched at one junction end, which may reflect a read error. This sequence joins TRBV7-9 and TRBJ1-2; 11 nucleotides align to TRBD1. The CDR3 sequence is 15 residues long. Germline V gene lookup returns CDR1 SEHNR and CDR2 FQNEAQ (reference sequence). DNA for the CDR3: TGTGCCAGCAGCCCGTTCCGGACAGGGGGCTATGGCTACCCCTTC. Translated: CASSPFRTGGYGYPF.

The chain combines TRBV7-3 with TRBJ2-5, with TRBD1 as a possible D gene (5 bases). V was clipped by 6 bases and J by 6 bases, with 17 bases between them. The CDR3 sequence is 14 residues long. Germline V gene data show CDR1 as SGHTA and CDR2 as FQGTGA. This CDR3 is CASRRGADKKTQYF. The CDR3 nucleotides are TGTGCCAGCAGGCGTGGGGCAGATAAAAAGACCCAGTACTTC.

In its sample, this clonotype was seen many times. The chain joins TRBV4-1 to TRBJ2-3, with D unclear. The CDR3 spans 14 residues. Trimming left V 0 bases short and J 4 bases short, with 8 bases between. The V gene's germline CDR1 is MGHRA and CDR2 YSYEKL. The CDR3 is CASSQDRWSDTQYF. The CDR3 DNA follows: TGCGCCAGCAGCCAAGATCGATGGTCAGATACGCAGTATTTT.

The chain combines TRBV6-2 or TRBV6-3 with TRBJ1-2, with D perhaps matching TRBD1 (5 bases). The germline V and J ends were trimmed by 4 bases and 0 bases, with 9 bases remaining between them. Germline V gene data show CDR1 as MNHEY and CDR2 as SVGEGT. The CDR3 consists of 14 residues. CDR3 protein: CASSLEGANYGYTF. CDR3 DNA: TGTGCCAGCAGTTTAGAAGGGGCTAACTATGGCTACACCTTC.

At least ten counts were recorded for this clonotype. CDR3 sequence (DNA): TGTGCCAGCTCACCGACAGGGGGCTACGAGCAGTACTTC. Protein: CASSPTGGYEQYF. The V gene is TRBV18, the J gene TRBJ2-7; 9 nucleotides agree with TRBD1. This CDR3 contains 13 residues. V lost 3 bases and J lost 3; bases outside the gene matches: 0. Germline V gene lookup returns CDR1 KGHSH and CDR2 LQKENI.

This clonotype was recorded many times. The rearrangement joins TRBV20-1 to TRBJ1-6; 8 positions agree with TRBD1. With V trimmed by 6 bases and J by 4 bases, 2 bases remained unmatched. The CDR3 is 13 residues long. Germline V gene lookup returns CDR1 DFQATT and CDR2 SNEGSKA (reference sequence). The CDR3 DNA reads as TGCAGTGCGCGGACAGGGTATAATTCACCCCTCCACTTT. Translation gives CSARTGYNSPLHF.

This rearrangement joins TRBV20-1 to TRBJ1-2, with 9 bases fitting TRBD1. This CDR3 spans 14 amino acids. V shed 6 bases and J 8 bases; nucleotides not matched to a gene: 13. Germline-derived CDR1 and CDR2 are DFQATT and SNEGSKA (reference sequence). The CDR3 nucleotides are TGCAGTGCCTGGAGTTGGACAGGGGATGGCGGCTACACCTTC. It is translated as CSAWSWTGDGGYTF.

This clonotype showed up many times. The chain joins TRBV11-2 to TRBJ2-3; no clear D gene. Looked up from germline, CDR1 is SGHAT and CDR2 is FQNNGV. The CDR3 is made up of 16 amino acids. The V gene lost 1 base and the J gene lost 4 bases, with 15 bases spanning the gap. CDR3 coding DNA: TGTGCCAGCAGCTTAGTTGTCTCCTTGGGTCCAGATACGCAGTATTTT. It codes for CASSLVVSLGPDTQYF. The full variable domain, its missing parts supplied by reference TRBV11-2 and TRBJ2-3, is EAGVAQSPRYKIIEKRQSVAFWCNPISGHATLYWYQQILGQGPKLLIQFQNNGVVDDSQLPKDRFSAERLKGVDSTLKIQPAKLEDSAVYLCASSLVVSLGPDTQYFGPGTRLTVL.

This clonotype was counted a few times. This may be a read error: a much more frequent sequence differs by one nucleotide. This sequence joins TRBV7-9 and TRBJ1-2; unclear D gene. Germline loops: CDR1 SEHNR, CDR2 FQNEAQ (reference sequence). The CDR3 loop spans 16 amino acids. The CDR3 is CASSLTSWMANYGHTF. In nucleotides, the CDR3 is TGTGCCAGCAGCTTGACGTCCTGGATGGCTAACTATGGCCACACCTTC.

This clonotype showed up many times. This chain joins TRBV7-9 and TRBJ2-2; 8 nucleotides match TRBD1. CDR1 is SEHNR and CDR2 is FQNEAQ in the germline V gene (reference sequence). The trim removed 5 bases at V and 5 bases at J, leaving 16 bases unmatched. The CDR3 totals 18 residues. In nucleotides, the CDR3 is TGTGCCAGCAGCCATCCCCCCGGGCTGACAGGGGAAACCGGGGAGCTGTTTTTT. Amino acids: CASSHPPGLTGETGELFF.

This rearrangement joins TRBV2 to TRBJ1-5, with a tentative D call TRBD1 (5 bases). The CDR3 has 15 amino acids. The germline CDR1 and CDR2 sequences are SNHLY and FYNNEI. Deletions cut 1 base from V and 3 bases from J, with 10 bases between. CDR3 region: CASSEVRDANQPQHF. In nucleotides, the CDR3 is TGTGCCAGCAGTGAAGTGCGGGACGCCAATCAGCCCCAGCATTTT.

There are many counts of this clonotype. The chain recombines TRBV20-1 with TRBJ1-5; 8 nucleotides align to TRBD1. V lost 4 bases, J lost 4 bases, and 6 bases stayed unmatched. Per germline, CDR1 DFQATT and CDR2 SNEGSKA (reference sequence). The CDR3 runs to 14 residues. The CDR3 nucleotides are TGCAGTGCTATTGGACAGGGCCCAAATCAGCCCCAGCATTTT. Protein sequence: CSAIGQGPNQPQHF.

This clonotype was found many times. The chain links TRBV5-1 to TRBJ2-5; the D is unclear. CDR1 and CDR2 (germline): SGHRS, YFSETQ. This CDR3 contains 14 residues. Trimming took off 1 base at V and 2 bases at J, with 9 bases between the two ends. The CDR3 bases are TGCGCCAGCAGCTTGTCGTCAGGACAAGAGACCCAGTACTTC. Protein: CASSLSSGQETQYF.

The chain recombines TRBV10-3 with TRBJ2-6; a weak D match, TRBD1 (5 bases). The length of the CDR3 is 15 residues. Germline V lookup: CDR1 ENHRY, CDR2 SYGVKD. The V and J ends lost 10 bases and 0 bases respectively, with 13 bases between them. For the CDR3, the DNA is TGTGCCACCAAGACAGACAGCTCTGGGGCCAACGTCCTGACTTTC. Protein sequence: CATKTDSSGANVLTF.

This clonotype has a handful of counts. The V call is TRBV5-6, the J call TRBJ2-1; 8 bases are shared with TRBD2. V shed 2 bases, J shed 0 bases, and the junction held 4 bases outside the gene matches. From germline, CDR1 is SGHDT and CDR2 YYEEEE. The CDR3 is 16 amino acids. The chain's CDR3 is CASSLLAVSSYNEQFF. DNA for the CDR3: TGTGCCAGCAGCTTACTAGCGGTGAGCTCCTACAATGAGCAGTTCTTC. Together with reference TRBV5-6 and TRBJ2-1, the CDR3 gives the full variable domain: DAGVTQSPTHLIKTRGQQVTLRCSPKSGHDTVSWYQQALGQGPQFIFQYYEEEERQRGNFPDRFSGHQFPNYSSELNVNALLLGDSALYLCASSLLAVSSYNEQFFGPGTRLTVL.

This clonotype was detected ten times or more. The rearrangement joins TRBV25-1 to TRBJ1-4; 10 nucleotides match TRBD1. The CDR3 runs to 16 residues. The V segment lost 3 bases and the J segment 3 bases; nucleotides outside the gene matches: 4. Germline lookup yields CDR1 MGHDK and CDR2 SYGVNS. DNA of the CDR3: TGTGCCAGCAGTGATGACAGGGGGCTGCCTAATGAAAAACTGTTTTTT. It yields the protein CASSDDRGLPNEKLFF.

This clonotype was seen a few times. The chain recombines TRBV14 with TRBJ1-2, with 7 bases lining up with TRBD1. Unmatched junction bases numbered 7, after V lost 6 bases and J lost 0 bases. Germline loops: CDR1 SGHDN, CDR2 FVKESK. This CDR3 has 15 amino acids. CDR3 DNA: TGTGCCAGCAGGAAACGGGACAGCGCTAACTATGGCTACACCTTC. Translated: CASRKRDSANYGYTF.

The CDR3 here is CSGGGGRDQETQYF. Written as DNA, the CDR3 is TGCAGTGGGGGGGGGGGCCGTGACCAAGAGACCCAGTACTTC. V is TRBV20-1 and J is TRBJ2-5; perhaps TRBD2 as D (7 bases). V shed 7 bases and J shed 0 bases, with 15 bases lying between them. Per germline, CDR1 DFQATT and CDR2 SNEGSKA (reference sequence). CDR3 length: 14 residues.